The clone carrying this T cell receptor beta chain was counted at least ten times. The sample originates from a study of blood T cells in healthy people across ages. V was shortened by 0 bases and J by 0 bases, with 3 bases between the two germline ends. Looked up from germline, CDR1 is LNHNV and CDR2 is YYDKDF (reference sequence). The CDR3 sequence is 15 residues long. Primed by a sample-barcoded 5' primer and a J-beta primer mix, a second PCR proceeded for about 6 to 11 cycles. TCRdb ran MiXCR on the 5' RACE reads and lists one entry per CDR3 protein. The sample consists of about 1.6 million distinct CDR3 sequences, around 36% of them appearing once.

The specimen was blood. This chain links TRBV15 with TRBJ2-6; D is uncertain. The clonotype was recovered from a woman aged 25 to 39 in good health. The CDR3 loop reads CATSRESSGANVLTF. In nucleotides, the CDR3 is TGTGCCACCAGCAGAGAGAGCTCTGGGGCCAACGTCCTGACTTTC.